This T cell receptor (beta chain) is from a study of blood T cells in healthy people across ages. Overall study: Capture via template switching afforded approximately one barcoded beta molecule per two T cells.

Combining a sample-barcoded 5' primer with a J-beta primer mix, a second PCR ran for about 7 to 12 cycles. MiXCR was run by TCRdb on the 5' RACE reads, yielding one entry per CDR3 protein. Among approximately 810,000 distinct CDR3 sequences, 29% were seen once, and the ten largest hold roughly 17%. The V and J ends lost 5 bases and 4 bases, in that order; junction bases with no gene match: 17. The CDR3 is 18 residues long. Germline-derived CDR1 and CDR2 are SGHTA and FQGNSA. This clonotype has just a few counts. Its antigen remains unidentified. Study-level points and caveats: The lack of PBMC sorting stopped any conclusive naive versus antigen-experienced comparison. Naive CD4+ cells and diversity were both higher in long-lived donors than in aged donors.

This receptor was taken from a woman of 80 years or more in good health. The V and J genes are TRBV7-2 and TRBJ1-2; 9 bases agree with TRBD1. Source material: blood. The DNA for the CDR3 is TGTGCCAGCAGCCACGGGTGGGACAGGGTGACGTTGGGCTATGGCTACACCTTC. It is translated as CASSHGWDRVTLGYGYTF.